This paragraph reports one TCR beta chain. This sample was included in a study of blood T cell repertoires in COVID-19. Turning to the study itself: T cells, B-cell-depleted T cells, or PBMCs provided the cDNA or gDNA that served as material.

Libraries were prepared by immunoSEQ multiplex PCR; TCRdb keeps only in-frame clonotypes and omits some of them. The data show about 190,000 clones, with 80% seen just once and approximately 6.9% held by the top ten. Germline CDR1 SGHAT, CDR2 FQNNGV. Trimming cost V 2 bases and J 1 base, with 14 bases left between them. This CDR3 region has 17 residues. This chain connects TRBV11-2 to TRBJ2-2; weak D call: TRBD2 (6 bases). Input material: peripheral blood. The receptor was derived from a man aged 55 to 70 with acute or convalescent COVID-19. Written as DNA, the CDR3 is TGTGCCAGCAGCTTAACTCGGGTGGAGGGGAACACCGGGGAGCTGTTTTTT. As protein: CASSLTRVEGNTGELFF.